This TCR beta chain was sequenced during a study of cytomegalovirus exposure and HLA in healthy donors. Across the whole study: Out of 150 million to 200 million T cells, an earlier analysis found over 100 million unique TCR beta sequences in total. The study, taken as a whole, reports: An analysis that came later showed most CMV-associated TCR beta chains appearing HLA-restricted. Specificity for CMV antigens was confirmed in vitro for a few of the CMV-associated chains.

The length of the CDR3 is 14 residues. Germline V lookup: CDR1 KGHSH, CDR2 LQKENI. Trimming took 1 base from V and 5 from J, leaving 11 bases between them. A multiplex PCR was run with 60 Vbeta primers and 13 Jbeta primers. Using immunoSEQ multiplex PCR, the repertoire was profiled, and TCRdb retains in-frame clones only, with some absent. Among 150,000 to 200,000 clones listed, about 80% were seen once. At collection, donors were nominally healthy, but unrecorded immune exposures were probable. Comment on this clone: The antigen is not known.

Sequenced material: PBMCs. The rearrangement links TRBV18 to TRBJ2-5; possibly TRBD1 for D (6 bases). The clonotype comes from a man aged 40-49 years in good health and CMV-seropositive. DNA of the CDR3: TGTGCCAGCTCACCACTTCAGGGGAAGGAGACCCAGTACTTC. It specifies CASSPLQGKETQYF.